The 31 T cell receptor beta chains listed next were all sequenced from one sample in a study of PD-1 blockade in classical Hodgkin lymphoma. The assay was immunoSEQ multiplex PCR, and TCRdb's table has in-frame clones only and misses some. The sample shows about 19,000 clones, 86% of them seen only once. All the patients suffered relapse after autologous stem cell transplantation, and brentuximab vedotin exposure differed. The sequences come from peripheral blood mononuclear cells (PBMCs), collected before the second cycle of nivolumab. These receptors were collected from a human donor with classical Hodgkin lymphoma.

The V and J genes are TRBV5-1 and TRBJ2-3, with D unclear. Trimming removed 0 bases from V and 2 bases from J, with 7 bases in between. The CDR3 is 14 residues long. From germline, CDR1 is SGHRS and CDR2 YFSETQ. The CDR3 DNA is TGCGCCAGCAGCTTGGACAGTTTCACAGATACGCAGTATTTT. Its protein product is CASSLDSFTDTQYF.

This chain links TRBV4-3 with TRBJ2-5, with D maybe TRBD1 (5 bases). The CDR3 runs to 15 residues. Germline-derived CDR1 and CDR2 are LGHNA and YSLEER. V lost 0 bases to trimming and J lost 0 bases, with 8 bases between them. The CDR3 spells CASSQDSGNQETQYF. The CDR3 coding sequence is TGCGCCAGCAGCCAAGATTCAGGGAACCAAGAGACCCAGTACTTC.

This chain links TRBV5-1 with TRBJ1-1, with TRBD1 identical over 7 bases. The CDR3 is made up of 12 amino acids. The V segment lost 3 bases and the J segment 7 bases; nucleotides outside the gene matches: 3. Germline CDR1 reads SGHRS; CDR2 reads YFSETQ. The CDR3 DNA follows: TGCGCCAGCAGCTCGACAGGGTTTGAAGCTTTCTTT. The encoded protein is CASSSTGFEAFF.

This clone was observed a few times. The chain links TRBV21-1 to TRBJ2-3; TRBD2, the table's D call, was not compared with the DNA. TRBV21-1 is listed as a pseudogene. This CDR3 contains 15 residues. The CDR3 protein is CASSKRAGQWVTQYF. CDR3 bases: TGTGCCAGCAGCAAAAGGGCGGGGCAATGGGTTACGCAGTATTTT.

The chain combines TRBV15 with TRBJ2-2; no reliable D call. The CDR3 totals 15 residues. Germline CDR1 and CDR2: LNHNV and YYDKDF (reference sequence). Deletions cut 4 bases from V and 3 bases from J, with 12 bases between. The CDR3 DNA reads as TGTGCCACCAGCATAAATACAGTGCACACCGGGGAGCTGTTTTTT. Protein sequence: CATSINTVHTGELFF.

This clone has a handful of counts. This chain uses TRBV5-1 with TRBJ1-3; 9 nucleotides align to TRBD1. CDR1 is SGHRS, CDR2 YFSETQ, per germline. Trimming cost V 1 base and J 7 bases; bases outside gene matches: 3. The CDR3 covers 14 residues. The CDR3 is CASSLTGTGNTIYF. The CDR3 region has the DNA TGCGCCAGCAGCTTGACTGGGACAGGGAACACCATATATTTT.

The chain combines TRBV2 with TRBJ2-5; the D call may be TRBD1 or TRBD2 (6 bases each). V lost 6 bases, J lost 1 base, and 12 bases lay in between. Germline lookup yields CDR1 SNHLY and CDR2 FYNNEI. The CDR3 contains 14 residues. As DNA, the CDR3 is TGTGCCAGCAGGATACCGGGGGCCCAAGAGACCCAGTACTTC. Translation gives CASRIPGAQETQYF.

The V call is TRBV5-1, the J call TRBJ1-1; D possibly corresponds to TRBD1 (5 bases). Germline V gives CDR1 SGHRS, CDR2 YFSETQ. CDR3 length equals 15 residues. With 1 base removed from V and 4 bases from J, the gap between germline ends came to 14 bases. CDR3: CASSLMGLSGTEAFF. CDR3 in DNA: TGCGCCAGCAGCTTGATGGGGCTCTCAGGCACTGAAGCTTTCTTT.

CDR3: CASSLDGNSPLHF. The CDR3 DNA reads as TGTGCCAGCAGCTTAGATGGAAATTCACCCCTCCACTTT. The rearrangement joins TRBV7-9 to TRBJ1-6; D remains unclear. This CDR3 has 13 amino acids. Germline lookup yields CDR1 SEHNR and CDR2 FQNEAQ (reference sequence). The V and J ends lost 1 base and 7 bases respectively, with 5 bases between them.

The V call is TRBV5-1, the J call TRBJ1-4; 12 nucleotides align to TRBD1. The germline gives CDR1 SGHRS, CDR2 YFSETQ. This CDR3 comprises 16 residues. The junction had 7 bases not matched to a gene; V was cut back by 5 bases and J by 5 bases. The CDR3 sequence is CASRAGQGASNEKLFF. For the CDR3, the DNA is TGCGCCAGCAGGGCGGGACAGGGGGCTTCAAATGAAAAACTGTTTTTT.

The V call is TRBV7-9, the J call TRBJ2-3; no clear D. Germline CDR1 SEHNR, CDR2 FQNEAQ (reference sequence). The CDR3 is 13 amino acids. V lost 5 bases and J lost 1, with 7 bases in between. The CDR3 region is CASSASGTDTQYF. The CDR3 DNA follows: TGTGCCAGCAGCGCGAGTGGCACAGATACGCAGTATTTT.

The chain recombines TRBV5-1 with TRBJ2-7; 7 bases are a match to TRBD1. After removal of 0 bases from V and 6 bases from J, the junction contained 9 bases not matched to a gene. Germline CDR1 and CDR2: SGHRS and YFSETQ. This CDR3 contains 15 residues. CDR3 in amino acids: CASSLGATGRREQYF. Written as DNA, the CDR3 is TGCGCCAGCAGCTTGGGGGCGACAGGGCGGCGCGAGCAGTACTTC.

This clone was recorded once. CDR3 sequence (DNA): TGTGCCAGCAGCTTCGGTCAGGGCGCAAACACCGGGGAGCTGTTTTTT. Translated: CASSFGQGANTGELFF. This rearrangement joins TRBV7-9 to TRBJ2-2; possible D gene TRBD1, 5 bases. CDR3 length: 16 residues. Germline V gene data show CDR1 as SEHNR and CDR2 as FQNEAQ (reference sequence). Trimming took off 3 bases at V and 2 bases at J, with 13 bases between the two ends.

The chain is built from TRBV5-1 and TRBJ2-2, with D possibly TRBD1 on 7 matching bases. The CDR3 extends over 15 amino acids. CDR1 and CDR2 (germline): SGHRS, YFSETQ. V was shortened by 3 bases and J by 6 bases, with 15 bases between the two germline ends. The CDR3 region has the DNA TGCGCCAGCAGCTCCCAGGGGGGAGTCGCCGGGGAGCTGTTTTTT. It encodes CASSSQGGVAGELFF.

The V and J genes are TRBV15 and TRBJ1-5; D ambiguous. The V end was cut by 6 bases, the J end by 10 bases, with 19 bases between. CDR1 and CDR2 from the germline V gene are LNHNV and YYDKDF (reference sequence). The CDR3 has 14 amino acids. CDR3 nucleotides: TGTGCCACCAGGATCGACACGCGAAGCGGCCCCCAGCATTTT. It translates to CATRIDTRSGPQHF.

Remarks on this clone: One end of the junction varies from germline; a read error may be responsible. The chain carries TRBV7-7 and TRBJ2-5; D uncertain. This CDR3 spans 15 amino acids. Germline V gene data show CDR1 as SSHAT and CDR2 as FNYEAQ (reference sequence). The CDR3, as DNA: TGTGCTAGCAGCTTAGGGCGGACGTACCAAGAGACCCAGTACTTC. It codes for CASSLGRTYQETQYF.

The rearrangement uses TRBV18 and TRBJ1-1; maybe TRBD1 (6 bases). The germline V and J ends were trimmed by 2 bases and 2 bases, with 6 bases remaining between them. Germline V CDR1 and CDR2: KGHSH, LQKENI. The CDR3 covers 13 residues. CDR3 amino acids: CASSPGGNTEAFF. The DNA for the CDR3 is TGTGCCAGCTCACCAGGGGGCAACACTGAAGCTTTCTTT. The entire variable domain, with the rest obtained from reference TRBV18 and TRBJ1-1, is as follows: NAGVMQNPRHLVRRRGQEARLRCSPMKGHSHVYWYRQLPEEGLKFMVYLQKENIIDESGMPKERFSAEFPKEGPSILRIQQVVRGDSAAYFCASSPGGNTEAFFGQGTRLTVV.

This chain connects TRBV19 to TRBJ1-6, with TRBD1 as a possible D gene (5 bases). V was cut by 5 bases and J by 8 bases, with 22 bases left in between. The CDR3 extends over 17 amino acids. CDR1 is LNHDA, CDR2 SQIVND, per germline (reference sequence). DNA of the CDR3: TGTGCCAGTAGTGGGGTTGTTGGGGCAGGGATTTATTCACCCCTCCACTTT. Translated: CASSGVVGAGIYSPLHF.

This clone was counted a single time. This chain links TRBV18 with TRBJ1-1, with D unclear. The CDR3 runs to 17 residues. The V gene's germline CDR1 is KGHSH and CDR2 LQKENI. Trimming cost V 6 bases and J 4 bases, with 24 bases left between them. The CDR3 reads CASSPYLLNVLPTEAFF. In DNA, the CDR3 is TGTGCCAGCTCTCCCTACCTTTTGAACGTATTACCCACTGAAGCTTTCTTT.

This chain uses TRBV5-1 with TRBJ1-5; D uncertain. CDR3 length equals 13 residues. V shed 0 bases and J shed 1 base, with 2 bases lying between them. Germline CDR1 is SGHRS and CDR2 is YFSETQ. CDR3 sequence reads: CASSLGSNQPQHF. Here the CDR3 DNA reads TGCGCCAGCAGCTTGGGCAGCAATCAGCCCCAGCATTTT.

The chain links TRBV28 to TRBJ1-6, with TRBD1 as a possible D gene (6 bases). This CDR3 comprises 16 residues. The ends were cut back, 5 bases at V and 3 bases at J, with 14 bases in the middle. In germline, CDR1 is MDHEN, CDR2 SYDVKM. The CDR3 bases are TGTGCCAGCAGTACTGGGGGCAGAAACTATAATTCACCCCTCCACTTT. Its translation: CASSTGGRNYNSPLHF. Drawing the rest from reference TRBV28 and TRBJ1-6, the complete variable domain is DVKVTQSSRYLVKRTGEKVFLECVQDMDHENMFWYRQDPGLGLRLIYFSYDVKMKEKGDIPEGYSVSREKKERFSLILESASTNQTSMYLCASSTGGRNYNSPLHFGNGTRLTVT.

This chain joins TRBV19 and TRBJ2-2, with unresolved D. With 7 bases removed from V and 1 base from J, the gap between germline ends came to 10 bases. This CDR3 contains 14 residues. Germline values: CDR1 LNHDA, CDR2 SQIVND (reference sequence). The CDR3 DNA reads TGTGCCAGTACGTTAGATTGGAACACCGGGGAGCTGTTTTTT. It specifies CASTLDWNTGELFF.

The chain carries TRBV6-5 and TRBJ1-2; tentative D call: TRBD1 (6 bases). Germline V gives CDR1 MNHEY, CDR2 SVGAGI. Trimming cost V 3 bases and J 4 bases, with 15 bases left between them. This CDR3 spans 15 amino acids. The CDR3 here is CASSYGTPGGYGYTF. The CDR3 nucleotides read TGTGCCAGCAGTTATGGGACACCGGGGGGCTATGGCTACACCTTC.

This clone was counted once. V gene TRBV6-6 combines with J gene TRBJ2-6; 8 bases are shared with TRBD1. V was clipped by 5 bases and J by 0 bases; unmatched bases: 3. The CDR3 extends over 16 amino acids. Germline values: CDR1 MNHNY, CDR2 SVGAGI (reference sequence). CDR3 DNA: TGTGCCAGCAGTCGGACAGGGTCCTCTGGGGCCAACGTCCTGACTTTC. Its protein product is CASSRTGSSGANVLTF.

V gene TRBV7-8 combines with J gene TRBJ1-1; D may be TRBD1 (5 bases). Per the germline V gene, CDR1 is SGHVS and CDR2 is FQNEAQ. Deletions cut 1 base from V and 5 bases from J, with 17 bases between. This CDR3 is 16 amino acids long. The CDR3 spells CASSLVPLTVLTEAFF. The DNA for the CDR3 is TGTGCCAGCAGCTTAGTTCCCTTGACAGTCCTGACTGAAGCTTTCTTT. Full variable domain (rest looked up from reference TRBV7-8 and TRBJ1-1): GAGVSQSPRYKVAKRGQDVALRCDPISGHVSLFWYQQALGQGPEFLTYFQNEAQLDKSGLPSDRFFAERPEGSVSTLKIQRTQQEDSAVYLCASSLVPLTVLTEAFFGQGTRLTVV.

This clone was detected only a few times. V gene TRBV7-2 combines with J gene TRBJ1-4; D gene ambiguous. CDR3 length: 13 amino acids. CDR1 is SGHTA, CDR2 FQGNSA, per germline. With 5 bases removed from V and 5 bases from J, the gap between germline ends came to 9 bases. CDR3 DNA: TGTGCCAGCAGCCCAAACCAAAATGAAAAACTGTTTTTT. It is translated as CASSPNQNEKLFF.

The chain combines TRBV7-9 with TRBJ2-7; D is perhaps TRBD2 (5 bases). Germline CDR1 SEHNR, CDR2 FQNEAQ (reference sequence). Trimming removed 11 bases from V and 1 base from J, with 12 bases in between. The CDR3 spans 12 residues. The CDR3 nucleotides read TGTGCCTCGCGTGGGGAGTCCTACGAGCAGTACTTC. This encodes CASRGESYEQYF.

The chain joins TRBV7-9 to TRBJ2-7, with D possibly being TRBD1 or TRBD2 (5 bases each). This CDR3 spans 15 amino acids. From germline, CDR1 is SEHNR and CDR2 FQNEAQ (reference sequence). Trimming pared 4 bases from V and 3 bases from J, leaving 16 bases between. The CDR3 loop is CASSSASGRNYEQYF. In nucleotides, the CDR3 is TGTGCCAGCAGCTCTGCCTCGGGACGCAACTACGAGCAGTACTTC.

The chain carries TRBV5-1 and TRBJ2-5; TRBD1 matches at 8 bases. V lost 0 bases and J lost 14; bases outside the gene matches: 12. The CDR3 spans 14 residues. Germline CDR1 SGHRS, CDR2 YFSETQ. The CDR3 protein is CASSLGAPGDRFYF. In nucleotides, the CDR3 is TGCGCCAGCAGCTTGGGCGCGCCGGGGGACAGGTTCTACTTC. Full variable domain (missing parts from reference TRBV5-1 and TRBJ2-5): KAGVTQTPRYLIKTRGQQVTLSCSPISGHRSVSWYQQTPGQGLQFLFEYFSETQRNKGNFPGRFSGRQFSNSRSEMNVSTLELGDSALYLCASSLGAPGDRFYFGPGTRLLVL.

The chain joins TRBV5-1 to TRBJ2-3; perhaps TRBD2 as D (6 bases). Germline CDR1 reads SGHRS; CDR2 reads YFSETQ. The CDR3 runs 16 residues. The V end lost 4 bases, the J end lost 4 bases, and 19 bases lay between the germline ends. The CDR3 DNA reads as TGCGCCAGCAGCGCAACCGGGACTCTTCCCGCAGATACGCAGTATTTT. It specifies CASSATGTLPADTQYF.

This clone turned up a few times. The rearrangement links TRBV5-1 to TRBJ1-6, with 7 nucleotides matching TRBD1. Per germline, CDR1 SGHRS and CDR2 YFSETQ. V gave up 4 bases and J gave up 7 bases; unmatched junction bases: 5. CDR3 length: 14 residues. This CDR3 reads CASSTTGDNSPLHF. The CDR3 DNA sequence: TGCGCCAGCAGCACTACAGGGGACAATTCACCCCTCCACTTT.